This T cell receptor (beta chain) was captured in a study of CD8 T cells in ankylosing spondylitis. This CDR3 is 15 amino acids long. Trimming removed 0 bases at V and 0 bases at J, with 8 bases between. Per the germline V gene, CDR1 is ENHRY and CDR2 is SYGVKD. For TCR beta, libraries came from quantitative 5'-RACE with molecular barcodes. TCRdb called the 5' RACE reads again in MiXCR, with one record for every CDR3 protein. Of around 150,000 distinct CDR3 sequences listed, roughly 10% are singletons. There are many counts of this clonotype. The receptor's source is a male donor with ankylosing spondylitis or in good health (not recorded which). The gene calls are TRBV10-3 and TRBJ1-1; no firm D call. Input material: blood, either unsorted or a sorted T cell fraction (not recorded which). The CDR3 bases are TGTGCCATCAGTGAGTCTCCCCGTATGAACACTGAAGCTTTCTTT. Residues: CAISESPRMNTEAFF.